The clone carrying this T cell receptor (beta chain) has ten or more counts. The CDR3 contains 14 residues. Germline V lookup: CDR1 SEHNR, CDR2 FQNEAQ (reference sequence). Trimming pared 1 base from V and 3 bases from J, leaving 10 bases between. These data originate in a study of regulatory T cells in long-lasting Graves disease. Libraries of TCR beta came from iRepertoire HTBI primers plus Arm-PCR of CDR3 regions. MiXCR, run by TCRdb on the multiplex PCR reads, gives a single entry per CDR3 protein. Among about 470,000 distinct CDR3 sequences listed, about 20% were seen once. The time point: persistent/refractory GD, antithyroid drugs over 5 years with positive TRAb. The TCR library used RNA extracted from PBMCs.

The chain is built from TRBV7-9 and TRBJ2-7, with D possibly being TRBD1 (5 bases). This specimen was peripheral blood mononuclear cells (PBMCs), taken when the disease was refractory, from a patient treated with antithyroid drugs. The source is a female donor with Graves disease. In DNA, the CDR3 is TGTGCCAGCAGCTTAGGGGGCGATAACTACGAGCAGTACTTC. This gives the protein CASSLGGDNYEQYF.